A selection of T cell receptor beta chains follows, all from one sample in a study of blood T cell repertoires in COVID-19. Assay: immunoSEQ multiplex PCR; the TCRdb copy retains only in-frame clones and omits some. The sample shows about 320,000 clones, 80% to 90% of them seen only once. Sequencing input: PBMCs or T cells enriched from blood (not recorded which). These receptors were taken from a woman younger than 30 who had recovered from COVID-19. The CDR3 runs from the conserved cysteine through the conserved F or W. Each record gives: J gene, V gene, clone size, D gene, CDR3 DNA, CDR3 protein. D genes are given only for firm matches. Size values are once, few and many counts, or a class for expanded clones, and some rows have none.

>TRBJ1-5|TRBV19|.|.
TGTGCCAGTAGTATTAGCCCTTTGGGCAATCAGCCCCAGCATTTT
CASSISPLGNQPQHF
>TRBJ1-1|TRBV28|.|.
TGTGCCAGCAGTTTTATCCGGGGAACAATGAACACTGAAGCTTTCTTT
CASSFIRGTMNTEAFF
>TRBJ2-1|TRBV19|.|TRBD2
TGTGCCAGTAGTATTGGACTAGCGGGGGTCGATGAGCAGTTCTTC
CASSIGLAGVDEQFF
>TRBJ1-5|TRBV28|.|.
TGTGCCAGCCGGGGGGGGTATAGCAATCAGCCCCAGCATTTT
CASRGGYSNQPQHF
>TRBJ1-1|TRBV9|.|.
TGTGCCAGCAAGGCGCGGGACGACGCGACTGAAGCTTTCTTT
CASKARDDATEAFF
>TRBJ1-2|TRBV5-1|.|.
TGCGCCAGCAGCTTGGAAGGAGACTATGGCTACACCTTC
CASSLEGDYGYTF
>TRBJ1-2|TRBV12-5|few|TRBD1
TGTGCTAGTGCCCTAACAGGGGGCCTTGGAGGCTACACCTTC
CASALTGGLGGYTF
>TRBJ2-1|TRBV7-3|.|TRBD2
TGTGCCAGCAGCTTTAGGACTAGCGGGGGGTACAATGAGCAGTTCTTC
CASSFRTSGGYNEQFF
>TRBJ1-2|TRBV10-3|.|TRBD1
TGTGCCATCAAGGAACAGGGGGCGCTGGGCTATGGCTACACCTTC
CAIKEQGALGYGYTF
>TRBJ2-1|TRBV10-3|.|.
TGTGCCACAGGGGATGCTAGCGGCTCCTACAATGAGCAGTTCTTC
CATGDASGSYNEQFF
>TRBJ1-2|TRBV5-6|.|TRBD1
TGTGCCAGCAGCCAAACTGACAGGGTCATAGGCTACACCTTC
CASSQTDRVIGYTF
>TRBJ2-1|TRBV29-1|.|TRBD2
TGCAGCGTTGAACCGGGAGGGCTTCGAAATGAGCAGTTCTTC
CSVEPGGLRNEQFF
>TRBJ2-2|TRBV7-6|.|TRBD2
TGTGCCAGCAAAGGGACTAGCGGACCTACCGGGGAGCTGTTTTTT
CASKGTSGPTGELFF
>TRBJ1-1|TRBV27|.|TRBD1
TGTGCCAGCAGGCGGACAGGGGGCACTGAAGCTTTCTTT
CASRRTGGTEAFF
>TRBJ2-1|TRBV14|.|TRBD2
TGTGCCAGATGCGGGGGGGCCACCTACAATGAGCAGTTCTTC
CARCGGATYNEQFF
>TRBJ2-7|TRBV7-9|few|TRBD2
TGTGCCAGCAGTTCATTCACTAGCGGCTACGAGCAGTACTTC
CASSSFTSGYEQYF
>TRBJ2-7|TRBV7-7|.|TRBD2
TGTGCCAGCAGCTTAGGACTAGCGGGCGAGCAGTACTTC
CASSLGLAGEQYF
>TRBJ2-3|TRBV7-2|.|.
TGTGCCAGCAGCTTAACGGGTAGCAGAAGCACAGATACGCAGTATTTT
CASSLTGSRSTDTQYF
>TRBJ2-7|TRBV7-9|.|TRBD2
TGTGCCAGCAGCTTCACTAGCGGGGGCGAGGAGTACTTC
CASSFTSGGEEYF
>TRBJ2-1|TRBV5-1|once|.
TGCGCCAGCAGCTTGGTGAGCGATGAGCAGTTCTTC
CASSLVSDEQFF
>TRBJ2-2|TRBV9|.|.
TGTGCCAGCAGCGTAGGCCAGGGGTCCGGGGAGCTGTTTTTT
CASSVGQGSGELFF
>TRBJ2-4|TRBV4-1|.|.
TGCGCCAGCAGCCAGACAGGACAAAGAGAAAACATTCAGTACTTC
CASSQTGQRENIQYF
>TRBJ1-2|TRBV4-3|.|.
TGCGCCAGCAGCCAAGATCTTAGTCGGAGAAACTATGGCTACACCTTC
CASSQDLSRRNYGYTF
>TRBJ1-1|TRBV7-9|once|TRBD1
TGTGCCAGCAGCCCCCGGGGACAGCAAAACACTGAAGCTTTCTTT
CASSPRGQQNTEAFF
>TRBJ1-2|TRBV28|.|TRBD1
TGTGCCAGCAGTTTCTCACCGGGACAGGGGGAGGATGGCTACACCTTC
CASSFSPGQGEDGYTF
>TRBJ1-2|TRBV7-8|.|.
TGTGCCAGCAGCTTAGCAAATCCAGGTCTGAACTATGGCTACACCTTC
CASSLANPGLNYGYTF
>TRBJ1-6|TRBV6-4|.|TRBD1
TGTGCCAGCAGCCCCACAGGGGGTCTCAATTCACCCCTCCACTTT
CASSPTGGLNSPLHF
>TRBJ1-6|TRBV11-2|.|TRBD1
TGTGCCAGCAGTCCTGACAGGGTAGGGTCACCCCTCCACTTT
CASSPDRVGSPLHF
>TRBJ1-4|TRBV4-1|.|.
TGCGCCAGCAGCCAAGTAGGACAGTCTAATGAAAAACTGTTTTTT
CASSQVGQSNEKLFF
>TRBJ2-4|TRBV18|.|.
TGTGCCAGCTCACCATTCACCTTACTAGCCAAAAACATTCAGTACTTC
CASSPFTLLAKNIQYF
>TRBJ1-6|TRBV7-2|.|TRBD1
TGTGCCAGCAGCTCGACAGGGAACGAGGATAATTCACCCCTCCACTTT
CASSSTGNEDNSPLHF
>TRBJ1-3|TRBV9|.|.
TGTGCCAGCAGCGGGGACTCTTGGAGTGGAAACACCATATATTTT
CASSGDSWSGNTIYF
>TRBJ1-1|TRBV4-2|once|.
TGTGCCAGCAGCCCGAAAATCTTCCGGGAGTTGAACACTGAAGCTTTCTTT
CASSPKIFRELNTEAFF
>TRBJ1-1|TRBV5-4|.|TRBD1
TGTGCCAGCAGCCCGACAGGGTACCATTGGAACACTGAAGCTTTCTTT
CASSPTGYHWNTEAFF
>TRBJ1-2|TRBV6-5|.|.
TGTGCCAGCAGGCCCATGGGAGGATACTATGGCTACACCTTC
CASRPMGGYYGYTF
>TRBJ1-2|TRBV29-1|.|.
TGCAGCGTTGAAGTGCGGAGTAACTATGGCTACACCTTC
CSVEVRSNYGYTF
>TRBJ2-5|TRBV7-3|.|.
TGTGCCAGCAGCTCAGACCAAGAGACCCAGTACTTC
CASSSDQETQYF
>TRBJ1-1|TRBV10-3|.|.
TGTGCCATCAAAGGACAGTGGAACACTGAAGCTTTCTTT
CAIKGQWNTEAFF